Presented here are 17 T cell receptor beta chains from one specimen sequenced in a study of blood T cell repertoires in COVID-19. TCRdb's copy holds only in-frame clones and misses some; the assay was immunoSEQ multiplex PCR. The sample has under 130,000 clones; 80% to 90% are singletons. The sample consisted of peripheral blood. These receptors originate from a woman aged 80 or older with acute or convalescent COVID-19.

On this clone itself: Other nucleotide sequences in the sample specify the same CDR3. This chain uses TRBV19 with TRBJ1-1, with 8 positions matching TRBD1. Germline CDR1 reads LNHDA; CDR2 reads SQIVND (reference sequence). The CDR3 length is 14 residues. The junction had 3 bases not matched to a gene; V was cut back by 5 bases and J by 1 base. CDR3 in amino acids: CASSLGQANTEAFF. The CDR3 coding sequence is TGTGCCAGTAGTTTGGGACAGGCGAACACTGAAGCTTTCTTT.

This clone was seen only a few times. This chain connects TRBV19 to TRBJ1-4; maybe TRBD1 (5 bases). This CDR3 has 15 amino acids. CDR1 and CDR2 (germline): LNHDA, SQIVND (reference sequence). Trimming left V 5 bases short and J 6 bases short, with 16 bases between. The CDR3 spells CASSAGAQLHEKLFF. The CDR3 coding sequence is TGTGCCAGTAGTGCTGGGGCACAACTGCATGAAAAACTGTTTTTT.

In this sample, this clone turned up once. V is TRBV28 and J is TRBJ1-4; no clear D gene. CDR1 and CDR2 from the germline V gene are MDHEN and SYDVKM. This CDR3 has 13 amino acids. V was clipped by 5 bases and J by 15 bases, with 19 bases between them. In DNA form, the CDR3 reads TGTGCCAGCAGTGGAGGCCATCCTCAAGTGGTGTTTTTT. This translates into CASSGGHPQVVFF.

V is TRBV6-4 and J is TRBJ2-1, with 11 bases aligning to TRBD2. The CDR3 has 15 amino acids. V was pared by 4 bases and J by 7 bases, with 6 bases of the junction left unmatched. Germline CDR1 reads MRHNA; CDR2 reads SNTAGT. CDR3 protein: CASSALAGGRNEQFF. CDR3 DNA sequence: TGTGCCAGCAGTGCCCTAGCGGGGGGTCGTAATGAGCAGTTCTTC.

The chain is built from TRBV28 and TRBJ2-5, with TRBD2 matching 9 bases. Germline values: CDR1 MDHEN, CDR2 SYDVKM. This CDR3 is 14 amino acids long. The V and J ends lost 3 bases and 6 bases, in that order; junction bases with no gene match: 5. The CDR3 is CASSLRGGGKTQYF. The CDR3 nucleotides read TGTGCCAGCAGTTTGCGGGGGGGAGGGAAGACCCAGTACTTC.

Here the CDR3 DNA reads TGTGCCAGCACCACAGGGCCCGGGGAGCTGTTTTTT. Translating gives CASTTGPGELFF. This chain links TRBV2 with TRBJ2-2, with a weak D call TRBD1 (6 bases). V was pared by 7 bases and J by 6 bases, with 9 bases between. The CDR3 extends over 12 amino acids. Germline lookup yields CDR1 SNHLY and CDR2 FYNNEI.

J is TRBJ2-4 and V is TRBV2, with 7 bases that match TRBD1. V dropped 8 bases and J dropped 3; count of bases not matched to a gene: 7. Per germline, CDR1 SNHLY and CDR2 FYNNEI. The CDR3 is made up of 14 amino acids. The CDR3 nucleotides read TGTGCCAGCGAGGGACAGAGAGGCAAAAACATTCAGTACTTC. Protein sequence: CASEGQRGKNIQYF.

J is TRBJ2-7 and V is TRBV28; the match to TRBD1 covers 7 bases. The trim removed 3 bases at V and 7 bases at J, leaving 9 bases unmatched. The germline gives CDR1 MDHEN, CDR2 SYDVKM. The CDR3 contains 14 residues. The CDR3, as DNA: TGTGCCAGCAGTTTTTCCGACAGGGTGGAAGAGCAGTACTTC. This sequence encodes CASSFSDRVEEQYF.

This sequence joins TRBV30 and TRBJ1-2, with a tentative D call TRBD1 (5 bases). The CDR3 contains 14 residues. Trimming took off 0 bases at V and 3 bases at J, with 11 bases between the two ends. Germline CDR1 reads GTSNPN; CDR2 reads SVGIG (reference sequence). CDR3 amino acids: CAWSVVRGDYGYTF. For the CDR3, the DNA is TGTGCCTGGAGTGTAGTACGGGGGGACTATGGCTACACCTTC.

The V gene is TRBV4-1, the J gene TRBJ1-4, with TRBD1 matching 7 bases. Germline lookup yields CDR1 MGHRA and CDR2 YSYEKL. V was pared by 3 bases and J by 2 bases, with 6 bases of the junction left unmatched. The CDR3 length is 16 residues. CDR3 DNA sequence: TGCGCCAGCAGCCAGTCCGGGACAGATACTAATGAAAAACTGTTTTTT. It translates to CASSQSGTDTNEKLFF.

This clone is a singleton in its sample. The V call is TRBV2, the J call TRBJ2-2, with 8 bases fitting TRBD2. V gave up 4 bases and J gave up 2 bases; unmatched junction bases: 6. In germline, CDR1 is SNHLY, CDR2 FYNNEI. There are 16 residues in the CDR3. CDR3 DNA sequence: TGTGCCAGCAGTGGAGTCTGGACTAGCAACACCGGGGAGCTGTTTTTT. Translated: CASSGVWTSNTGELFF.

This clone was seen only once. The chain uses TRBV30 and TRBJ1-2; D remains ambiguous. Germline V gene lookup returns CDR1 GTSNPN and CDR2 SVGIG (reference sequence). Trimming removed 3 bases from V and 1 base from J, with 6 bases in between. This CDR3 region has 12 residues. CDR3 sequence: CAWRRGNYGYTF. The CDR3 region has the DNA TGTGCCTGGAGGCGCGGTAACTATGGCTACACCTTC.

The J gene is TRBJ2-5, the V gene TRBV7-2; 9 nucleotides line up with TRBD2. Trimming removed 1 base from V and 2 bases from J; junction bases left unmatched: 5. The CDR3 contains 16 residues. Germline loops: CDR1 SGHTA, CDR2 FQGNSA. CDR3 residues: CASSLGGGGRQETQYF. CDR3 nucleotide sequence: TGTGCCAGCAGCTTAGGCGGGGGGGGCAGACAAGAGACCCAGTACTTC.

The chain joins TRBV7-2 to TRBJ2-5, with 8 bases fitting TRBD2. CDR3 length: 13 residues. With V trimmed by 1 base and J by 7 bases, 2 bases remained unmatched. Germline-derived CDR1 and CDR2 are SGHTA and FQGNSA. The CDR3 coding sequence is TGTGCCAGCAGCTTAGGTGCGGGGGGGACCCAGTACTTC. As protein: CASSLGAGGTQYF.

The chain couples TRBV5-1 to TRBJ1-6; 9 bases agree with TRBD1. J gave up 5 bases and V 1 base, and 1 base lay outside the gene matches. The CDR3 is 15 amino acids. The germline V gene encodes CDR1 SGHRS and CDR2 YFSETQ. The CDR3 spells CASSLTGGHNSPLHF. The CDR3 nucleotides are TGCGCCAGCAGCTTGACAGGGGGCCATAATTCACCCCTCCACTTT.

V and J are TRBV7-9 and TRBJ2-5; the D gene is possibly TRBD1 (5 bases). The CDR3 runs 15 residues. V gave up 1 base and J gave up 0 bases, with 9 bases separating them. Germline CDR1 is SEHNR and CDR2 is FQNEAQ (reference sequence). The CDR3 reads CASSLVSGNQETQYF. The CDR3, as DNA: TGTGCCAGCAGCTTAGTATCAGGGAACCAAGAGACCCAGTACTTC.

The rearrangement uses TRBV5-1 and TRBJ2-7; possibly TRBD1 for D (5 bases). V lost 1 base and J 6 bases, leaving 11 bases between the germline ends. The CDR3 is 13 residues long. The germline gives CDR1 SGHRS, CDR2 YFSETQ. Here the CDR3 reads CASSLWQGGEQYF. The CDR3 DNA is TGCGCCAGCAGCTTGTGGCAGGGCGGCGAGCAGTACTTC.